The clone carrying this TCR beta chain was recorded at least ten times. Its cognate antigen is unknown. The data were obtained in a study of T cells in Graves' hyperthyroidism and ophthalmopathy. Findings and caveats of the study: A model built on 13 V-J features separated ophthalmopathy from stable hyperthyroidism. Most thyroid-expanded clonotypes above 0.001 were also found in blood.

Amplified TCR beta CDR3 regions came from RNA transcripts. HTBI primers were employed in a first-round RT-PCR of the TCR CDR3. From the multiplex PCR reads, TCRdb called clonotypes with MiXCR, one entry per CDR3 protein. Found here are about 210,000 distinct CDR3 sequences, under 20% of them singletons; the top ten hold roughly 53%. Germline-derived CDR1 and CDR2 are DFQATT and SNEGSKA (reference sequence). CDR3 length equals 16 residues. V shed 0 bases, J shed 4 bases, and the junction held 6 bases outside the gene matches. Hyperthyroidism had been newly diagnosed in patients aged 18 to 65, and its duration was under 2 months. Clinical symptoms, serum thyroxine and TRAb, thyroid ultrasound and orbital computed tomography were used for the diagnoses.

The chain has TRBV20-1 and TRBJ2-7; 13 nucleotides align to TRBD2. The specimen sequenced was blood. This sequence was found in a man aged 50-59 years with Graves' hyperthyroidism. The CDR3 region is CSAREGGTSGVYEQYF. In nucleotides, the CDR3 is TGCAGTGCTAGAGAAGGGGGGACTAGCGGGGTGTACGAGCAGTACTTC.